Listed below are T cell receptor beta chains from one sample, sequenced in a study of vaccination and CD4 T cells after COVID-19. TCRdb independently ran MiXCR on the PCR reads; one entry per CDR3 protein. The repertoire holds 20,000 or so distinct CDR3 sequences, 40% to 50% seen once, with approximately 13% in the top ten. Which antigens these TCRs recognize remains unknown. The sample was cultured CD4+ T cells from blood. The receptors originated from a human donor with COVID-19. The CDR3 runs from the conserved cysteine through the conserved F or W. Fields, in order: J gene, clone size, D gene, V gene, CDR3 DNA, CDR3 protein. D genes are given only for firm matches. Not every row has a clone size; where given, it reads once, few, many or a size class.

TRBJ1-2	-	TRBD1	TRBV6-1	TGTGCCAGCAGGGGACAGGGACCAGGTAACTATGGCTACACCTTC	CASRGQGPGNYGYTF
TRBJ1-3	-	-	TRBV12-3/TRBV12-4	TGTGCCAGCAGTTCCACGTCAAACACCATATATTTT	CASSSTSNTIYF
TRBJ1-1	once	-	TRBV5-1	TGCGCCAGCAGCTTGGGGGCAGCGAGCACTGAAGCTTTCTTT	CASSLGAASTEAFF
TRBJ2-2	-	-	TRBV7-6	TGTGCCAGCAGCCACTTGAGGGGGGAGCTGTTTTTT	CASSHLRGELFF
TRBJ1-2	medium-sized	-	TRBV20-1	TGCAGTGCTAGAGGATCGACAGGAGGGGCTAACTATGGCTACACCTTC	CSARGSTGGANYGYTF
TRBJ2-3	medium-sized	TRBD2	TRBV10-1	TGCGCCAGCAGCCGCACTAGCGGGGGGCCCCAAGGGGATACGCAGTATTTT	CASSRTSGGPQGDTQYF
TRBJ1-1	-	TRBD1	TRBV7-6	TGTGCCAGCAGCATCACAGGGGGTGACACTGAAGCTTTCTTT	CASSITGGDTEAFF
TRBJ1-5	few	-	TRBV19	TGTGCCAGTAGGACCGACAGTAATCAGCCCCAGCATTTT	CASRTDSNQPQHF
TRBJ1-5	few	TRBD1	TRBV10-3	TGTGCCACGTCCGGGACAGGGGGCGCCCAGAATCAGCCCCAGCATTTT	CATSGTGGAQNQPQHF
TRBJ2-1	few	-	TRBV6-2/TRBV6-3	TGTGCCAGCACCGGGGGTGGGTCCTACAATGAGCAGTTCTTC	CASTGGGSYNEQFF
TRBJ2-1	-	TRBD2	TRBV24-1	TGTGCCACCAGTGAGCCACTAGCGGGGGGGCCGCTTGAGCAGTTCTTC	CATSEPLAGGPLEQFF
TRBJ2-6	-	TRBD1	TRBV12-3/TRBV12-4	TGTGCCAGCAGCTATAGAGGGGGGACAGGGGCTTCCTCTGGGGCCAACGTCCTGACTTTC	CASSYRGGTGASSGANVLTF
TRBJ2-6	-	-	TRBV30	TGTGCCTTAGACAAATCTGGGGCCAACGTCCTGACTTTC	CALDKSGANVLTF
TRBJ1-5	few	-	TRBV21-1	TGTGCCAGCAGCAAACCGGACAGGGGGGGCAATAGCAATCAGCCCCAGCATTTT	CASSKPDRGGNSNQPQHF
TRBJ1-2	-	-	TRBV5-5	TGTGCCAGCAGCCCGGGGGGAGCCACGGGAGGCTACACCTTC	CASSPGGATGGYTF
TRBJ1-1	-	TRBD1	TRBV19	TGTGCCAGCCTACCCCGGGACAGCGAAGCTTTCTTT	CASLPRDSEAFF
TRBJ2-5	-	TRBD1	TRBV20-1	TGCAGTGCTAGAATCCCGACAGGGTTTGGGGAGACCCAGTACTTC	CSARIPTGFGETQYF
TRBJ2-4	few	TRBD2	TRBV6-5	TGTGCCAGCAGTTCTAGCGGGGGGGCCAAAAACATTCAGTACTTC	CASSSSGGAKNIQYF